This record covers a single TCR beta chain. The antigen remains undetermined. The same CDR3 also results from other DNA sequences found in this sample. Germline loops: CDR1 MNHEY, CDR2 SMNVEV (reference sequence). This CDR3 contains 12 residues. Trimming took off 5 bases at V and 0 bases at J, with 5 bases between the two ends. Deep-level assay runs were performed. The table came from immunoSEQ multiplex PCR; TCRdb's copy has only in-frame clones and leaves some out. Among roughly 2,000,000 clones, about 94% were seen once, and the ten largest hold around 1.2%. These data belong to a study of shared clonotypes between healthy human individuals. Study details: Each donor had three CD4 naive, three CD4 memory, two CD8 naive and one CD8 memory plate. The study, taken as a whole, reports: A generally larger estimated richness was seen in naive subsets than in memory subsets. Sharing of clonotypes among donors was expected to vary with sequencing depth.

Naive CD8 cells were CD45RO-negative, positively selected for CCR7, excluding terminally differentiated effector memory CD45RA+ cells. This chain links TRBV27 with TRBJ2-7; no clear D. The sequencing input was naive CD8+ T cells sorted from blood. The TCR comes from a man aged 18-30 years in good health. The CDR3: CASSTGSYEQYF. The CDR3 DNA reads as TGTGCCAGCAGTACGGGCTCCTACGAGCAGTACTTC.